The text below deals with one T cell receptor beta chain. Its antigen is not yet known. Base qualities are not at hand, and no much larger clone is one base apart. The sample originates from a study of identical twins listed by TCRdb under 2016. For context, the study as a whole: TCR alpha and beta repertoires from monozygotic twins, unrelated adults of various ages and cord blood were deep-sequenced to test whether fetal clonotypes persist. To rule out contamination, the twin experiments were replicated at different times with different library preparation protocols.

Every donor was a healthy Caucasian. Three unrelated non-twin adults were additionally sequenced: a male aged 18 to 30, a male aged 50 to 60 and a female aged 50 to 60. Using Miltenyi CD45RO+ enrichment and human naive T-cell isolation kits, memory (CD45RO+) and naive T cells were isolated from PBMC. What the authors observed across the whole study: In monozygotic twins, recombination models systematically underestimated out-of-frame TCR alpha sharing, but the models matched the sharing seen between unrelated individuals. Compared with coincidental sharing between unrelated individuals, out-of-frame TCR alpha sequences shared between twins had an excess of sequences with low generation probability. In beta out-of-frame sequences, excess twin sharing was weaker, because having fewer shared sequences lowered the signal-to-noise ratio. Zero-insertion analyses could be partly confounded by invariant T cells such as MAIT and iNKT, though diverse VJ usage argued against such confounding for most clonotypes. Fewer insertions were carried by abundant cord blood beta clonotypes; a weaker similar trend was observed in young adult naive repertoires, while no such trend was observed in memory repertoires. Because the same donors could not be followed over many years, the conclusions relied on cross-sectional statistical analysis.

The library was prepared using 5' RACE. Reads for this sample came from an Illumina HiSeq 2000. A universal primer binding site was introduced by template switching, and a unique molecular identifier was present in the final cDNA, enabling accurate counting of TCR cDNA molecules. Specific primers in the conserved constant-segment region were used to synthesize first-strand cDNA for the TCR alpha and beta chains. To control for contamination, every cDNA library carried two barcodes: a SMART-Mk sample barcode plus Illumina barcodes. TruSeq adapter sequences, together with Illumina sample barcodes, were added in two successive PCR steps. TCR alpha and beta cDNA libraries were sequenced on the Illumina HiSeq platform with custom primers. The paper's processing steps were these. MiGEC was used to process raw reads and extract unique molecular identifiers, and MiXCR was used to find CDR3 positions. For each individual, recombination models were inferred using an EM algorithm with the repgenHMM and IGoR tools. Shared clonotype analysis was performed with the tcR package in R, normalizing sharing by the product of cloneset sizes. To study raw recombination free of thymic and clonal selection effects, out-of-frame nonproductive sequences were analyzed. In-frame beta chains were kept once TCRdb had trimmed the public reads at Q25 with fastp and called clones with MiXCR. Entries that share a CDR3 protein sequence are merged under the most common genes and DNA. The V and J calls, along with clone size, are taken from TCRdb and not from the paper's own processing. The sample includes around 370,000 distinct CDR3 sequences, with 9% observed a single time. Together, the top ten hold 8% to 9.5% of the sample.

The CDR3 runs 17 residues from the cysteine to the phenylalanine. The kept DNA is CDR3 alone, 51 bases in frame from the first base. Reading the germline V gene (reference sequence) gives CDR1 LNHDA and CDR2 SQIVND. Relative to germline, V is missing 3 bases and J is missing 1 base, with 8 bases of the junction outside any gene match. Sequenced input: naive T cells sorted from blood. According to the study, the label for this sample's cell subset or site signals: cells isolated with a human naive T-cell isolation kit. Recombination joined TRBV19 with TRBJ2-3; 9 nucleotides in the junction match TRBD2. This clonotype was obtained from a woman aged 50 to 65 in good health. The sequenced DNA: TGTGCCAGTAGTATCGGCGGGAGGGGTTCCGGCACAGATACGCAGTATTTT. This gives the protein CASSIGGRGSGTDTQYF.